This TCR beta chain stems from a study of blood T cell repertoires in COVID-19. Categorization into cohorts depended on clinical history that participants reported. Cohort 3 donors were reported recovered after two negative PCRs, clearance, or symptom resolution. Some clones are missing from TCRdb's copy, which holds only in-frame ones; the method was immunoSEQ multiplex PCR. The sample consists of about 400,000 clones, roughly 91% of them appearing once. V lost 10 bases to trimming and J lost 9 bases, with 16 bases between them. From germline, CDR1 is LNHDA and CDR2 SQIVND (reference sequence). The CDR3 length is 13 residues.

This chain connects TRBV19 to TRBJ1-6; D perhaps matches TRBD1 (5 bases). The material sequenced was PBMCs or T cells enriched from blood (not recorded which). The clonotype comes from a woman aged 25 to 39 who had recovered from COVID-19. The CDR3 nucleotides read TGTGCCACCCGGCCCAGGGATGCTTCACCCCTCCACTTT. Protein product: CATRPRDASPLHF.